These T cell receptor beta chains were read from a single sample in a study of T cell changes during pregnancy in multiple sclerosis. Using immunoSEQ multiplex PCR, the repertoire was profiled, and TCRdb retains in-frame clones only, with some absent. The data contain approximately 57,000 clones, 75% to 95% of them singletons. The sequencing here drew on peripheral blood, taken after pregnancy. The receptors come from a female donor in good health, enrolled as a control in a pregnancy study. Both conserved end residues are part of each CDR3. Each record gives: J gene, CDR3 length, D gene, clone size, V gene, CDR3 DNA, CDR3 protein. The D gene is left open where the match is weak. Where a row states a size, it is once, few, many or the class of an expanded clone; other rows omit it.

TRBJ1-1 15 . . TRBV5-1 TGCGCCAGCAGGCTTACAGGCTTGGGGAACACTGAAGCTTTCTTT CASRLTGLGNTEAFF
TRBJ1-1 13 . . TRBV2 TGTGCCAGCACCATAGCCCAGAGCACTGAAGCTTTCTTT CASTIAQSTEAFF
TRBJ1-1 12 TRBD1 . TRBV6-6 TGTGCCAGCCTCAGGACAGGGGAGGAGGCTTTCTTT CASLRTGEEAFF
TRBJ2-5 16 TRBD2 . TRBV18 TGTGCCAGCTCACCAACGACTAGCGGGAGCGGGGAGACCCAGTACTTC CASSPTTSGSGETQYF
TRBJ1-2 12 . . TRBV6-5 TGTGCCAGCAGTTTACAGGGATCCTATTCCACCTTC CASSLQGSYSTF
TRBJ1-5 15 TRBD1 . TRBV4-3 TGCGCCAGCAGCCAAGATGTCCAGGGGGAACAGCCCCAGCATTTT CASSQDVQGEQPQHF
TRBJ1-5 15 . . TRBV9 TGTGCCAGCAGCGTAGGGCCCGATCACGATCAGCCCCAGCATTTT CASSVGPDHDQPQHF
TRBJ1-1 14 . . TRBV27 TGTGCCAGCAGCCCCCCCCTAGGAACACTGAAGCTTTTCTTT CASSPPLGTLKLFF
TRBJ2-7 15 TRBD1 . TRBV27 TGTGCCAGCAGATTTAGCGAAACAGGGGGAAACGAGCAGTACTTC CASRFSETGGNEQYF
TRBJ2-3 13 . . TRBV2 TGTGCCAGCAGTGACTCACTAAGGGATACGCAGTATTTT CASSDSLRDTQYF
TRBJ2-3 14 . . TRBV29-1 TGCAGCGTTGACCCTTGGGCGGGGAGGGATACGCAGTATTTT CSVDPWAGRDTQYF
TRBJ1-6 14 TRBD1 . TRBV27 TGTGCCAGCAGATGGACAGGGAGTAATTCACCCCTCCACTTT CASRWTGSNSPLHF
TRBJ2-5 12 . . TRBV19 TGTGCCAGTACCTCCCCCCAAGAGACCCAGTACTTC CASTSPQETQYF
TRBJ2-2 16 TRBD2 . TRBV5-4 TGTGCCAGTGGACTAGCGGGAGGGCTGACGACCGGGGAGCTGTTTTTT CASGLAGGLTTGELFF
TRBJ1-1 14 . . TRBV6-6 TGTGCCAGCAGTCCCGGAGTTCTCAACACTGAAGCTTTCTTT CASSPGVLNTEAFF
TRBJ1-5 18 TRBD1 . TRBV7-6 TGTGCCAGCAGCCCGACGGTGGGGACAGGGACAAGCAATCAGCCCCAGCATTTT CASSPTVGTGTSNQPQHF
TRBJ1-4 14 . . TRBV2 TGTGCCAGCAGTGAACAGGGAAGGAATGAAAAACTGTTTTTT CASSEQGRNEKLFF
TRBJ2-7 11 . . TRBV7-8 TGTGCCAGCAGCCCCCTCTACGAGCAGTACTTC CASSPLYEQYF
TRBJ1-1 14 TRBD1 . TRBV6-6 TGTGCCAGCACCTTTCAGGGGGCAGAGACTGAAGCTTTCTTT CASTFQGAETEAFF
TRBJ1-5 15 . . TRBV19 TGTGCCAGTAGTATATCCCCTTCCCCAGATCAGCCCCAGCATTTT CASSISPSPDQPQHF
TRBJ2-1 14 TRBD1 many TRBV7-3 TGTGCCAGCAGCTTTCTCGGACAGGGGAATGAGCAGTTCTTC CASSFLGQGNEQFF
TRBJ1-6 13 . . TRBV5-1 TGCGCCAGCAGCTTACAGGTGAATTCACCCCTCCACTTT CASSLQVNSPLHF
TRBJ1-1 13 . . TRBV27 TGTGCCAGCAGTTCGGAGGCGCCCACTGAAGCTTTCTTT CASSSEAPTEAFF
TRBJ2-2 13 . once TRBV6-6 TGTGCCAGCGCAGGGGATTCGGCCGGGGAGCTGTTTTTT CASAGDSAGELFF
TRBJ1-1 12 . few TRBV7-2 TGTGCCAGCGGCCGCAGGAACACTGAAGCTTTCTTT CASGRRNTEAFF
TRBJ1-2 15 . . TRBV27 TGTGCCAGCAGTTTGCTAGGGGCCCTATTGGATGGCTACACCTTC CASSLLGALLDGYTF
TRBJ1-3 16 . once TRBV7-8 TGTGCCAGCAGCTTAGGACATCTGAACTCTGGAAACACCATATATTTT CASSLGHLNSGNTIYF
TRBJ1-1 13 TRBD1 . TRBV4-1 TGCGCCAGTTCGAGGGGGCCGGGCACTGAAGCTTTCTTT CASSRGPGTEAFF
TRBJ2-5 16 TRBD2 . TRBV2 TGTGCCAGCAGTGAGGAGCGGGGGAGTGGGGCGGAGACCCAGTACTTC CASSEERGSGAETQYF
TRBJ2-5 20 TRBD2 . TRBV4-3 TGCGCCAGCAGCCAAGAGGCCCCTAGCGGGTTCGCCCCTTACCAAGAGACCCAGTACTTC CASSQEAPSGFAPYQETQYF
TRBJ2-7 15 . . TRBV6-5 TGTGCCAGCAGTTACCGGTGGCAGGGGCACTACGAGCAGTACTTC CASSYRWQGHYEQYF
TRBJ2-3 13 . . TRBV29-1 TGCAGCTTCTCAACCCCGGGGGCAGATACGCAGTATTTT CSFSTPGADTQYF
TRBJ1-4 16 TRBD1 . TRBV6-5 TGTGCCAGCAGTTATGGGAAGGGGGCAGTAAGAGAAAAACTGTTTTTT CASSYGKGAVREKLFF
TRBJ2-7 15 TRBD2 . TRBV28 TGTGCCAGCAGTCCACTAGCGGGATTCTCCTACGAGCAGTACTTC CASSPLAGFSYEQYF
TRBJ2-3 16 . . TRBV15 TGTGCCACCAGCAGAGATCGGGTCACGTTCCCAGATACGCAGTATTTT CATSRDRVTFPDTQYF
TRBJ1-2 15 TRBD1 . TRBV15 TGTGCCACCAGCAGGGGACAGGGTGGGATCTATGGCTACACCTTC CATSRGQGGIYGYTF
TRBJ2-1 15 TRBD1 . TRBV11-3 TGTGCCAGCAGTGAGACAGGGAGCTCCTACAATGAGCAGTTCTTC CASSETGSSYNEQFF
TRBJ1-4 14 . . TRBV5-6 TGTGCCAGCAGCTTATACGAGGCTAATGAAAAACTGTTTTTT CASSLYEANEKLFF
TRBJ2-1 13 . . TRBV28 TGTGCCAGCCTCTGGGACTCTAACAATGAGCAGTTCTTC CASLWDSNNEQFF
TRBJ2-3 15 TRBD2 . TRBV5-8 TGTGCCAGCCGAACTAGCGGGGGGTTCTCAGATACGCAGTATTTT CASRTSGGFSDTQYF
TRBJ2-5 16 TRBD1 few TRBV4-2 TGTGCCAGCAGCCAAGAGGCCGGGACAGGGGGAGAGACCCAGTACTTC CASSQEAGTGGETQYF
TRBJ2-7 14 . . TRBV7-9 TGTGCCAGCAGCTTCGGAGGGTCGGCCCTCGAGCAGTACTTC CASSFGGSALEQYF
TRBJ2-1 15 . . TRBV5-1 TGCGCCAGCAGCTTGGAAGGGGTTGAGGAAAATGAGCAGTTCTTC CASSLEGVEENEQFF
TRBJ2-5 15 . once TRBV11-3 TGTGCCAGCAGCATGGACTACCTGATACAAGAGACCCAGTACTTC CASSMDYLIQETQYF
TRBJ1-1 17 . . TRBV19 TGTGCCAGTAGTATAAGTAATTTTCGCAGGGGAGACACTGAAGCTTTCTTT CASSISNFRRGDTEAFF
TRBJ1-1 16 . . TRBV5-5 TGTGCCAGCAGCGCCTTCCTAGGGGAGGTAGTGACTGAAGCTTTCTTT CASSAFLGEVVTEAFF
TRBJ1-2 13 . . TRBV5-1 TGCGCCAGCAGCTTGGTCCATAACTATGGCTACACCTTC CASSLVHNYGYTF
TRBJ1-3 17 TRBD1 . TRBV19 TGTGCCAGTAGCATGTCCGACCGGGACAGGGGCCGAAACACCATATATTTT CASSMSDRDRGRNTIYF
TRBJ1-1 13 . few TRBV18 TGTGCCAGCTCTCGGACAGAGAACACTGAAGCTTTCTTT CASSRTENTEAFF
TRBJ2-1 16 TRBD2 . TRBV7-3 TGTGCCAGCAGCTCGGGGACTAGTGGCTCCTACAATGAGCAGTTCTTC CASSSGTSGSYNEQFF
TRBJ1-2 15 . . TRBV5-4 TGTGCCAGCAGCCTAGAGATTGGGCAGGGATTAGGCTACACCTTC CASSLEIGQGLGYTF
TRBJ1-1 14 . . TRBV5-4 TGTGCCAGCAGCCGTCCCGGGATTAACACTGAAGCTTTCTTT CASSRPGINTEAFF
TRBJ1-2 14 TRBD1 . TRBV4-1 TGCGCCAGCAGCCAAGAGCGGGACAGGGATGGCTACACCTTC CASSQERDRDGYTF
TRBJ1-3 15 . once TRBV7-2 TGTGCCAGCAGCTTAGATTTCTCCTCTGGAAACACCATATATTTT CASSLDFSSGNTIYF